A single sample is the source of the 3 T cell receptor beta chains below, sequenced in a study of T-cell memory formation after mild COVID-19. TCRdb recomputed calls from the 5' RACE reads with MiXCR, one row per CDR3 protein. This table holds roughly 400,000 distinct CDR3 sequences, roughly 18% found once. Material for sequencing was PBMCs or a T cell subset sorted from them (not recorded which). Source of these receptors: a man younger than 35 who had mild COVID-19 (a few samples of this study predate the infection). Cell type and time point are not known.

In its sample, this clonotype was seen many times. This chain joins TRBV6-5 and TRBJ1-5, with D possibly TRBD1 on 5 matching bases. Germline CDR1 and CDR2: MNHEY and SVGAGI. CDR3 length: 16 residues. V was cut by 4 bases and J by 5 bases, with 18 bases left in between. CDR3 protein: CASSSQPTGRYQPQHF. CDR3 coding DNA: TGTGCCAGCAGTTCCCAACCCACAGGACGGTATCAGCCCCAGCATTTT.

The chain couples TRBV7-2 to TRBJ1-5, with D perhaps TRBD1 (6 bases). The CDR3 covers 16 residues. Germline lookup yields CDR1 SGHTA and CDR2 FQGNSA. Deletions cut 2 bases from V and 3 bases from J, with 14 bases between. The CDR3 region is CASSLIPTGLNQPQHF. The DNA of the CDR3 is TGTGCCAGCAGCTTAATCCCGACAGGTCTCAATCAGCCCCAGCATTTT.

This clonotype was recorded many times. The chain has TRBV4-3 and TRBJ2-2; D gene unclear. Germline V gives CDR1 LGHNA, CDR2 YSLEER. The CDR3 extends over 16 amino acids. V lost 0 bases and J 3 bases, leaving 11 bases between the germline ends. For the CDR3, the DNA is TGCGCCAGCAGCCAAGATTTCGGAGACTACACCGGGGAGCTGTTTTTT. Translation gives CASSQDFGDYTGELFF.